Listed below are T cell receptor beta chains from one sample, sequenced in a study of blood T cell repertoires in COVID-19. The protocol was immunoSEQ multiplex PCR, while the TCRdb copy is restricted to in-frame clones and leaves out a portion. The table includes 110,000 or so clones, around 80% detected once. Sample: peripheral blood. The receptors stem from a human donor in a cohort sampled during active or convalescent COVID-19. The CDR3 runs from the conserved cysteine through the conserved F or W. Fields, in order: CDR3 length, D gene, J gene, clone size, V gene, CDR3 protein, CDR3 DNA. D genes are given only for firm matches. Some rows mark clone size as missing; the rest say once, few, many or name a class of expanded clone.

cdr3_length: 13
d_call: -
j_call: TRBJ2-2
clone_size: -
v_call: TRBV12-3/TRBV12-4
cdr3_aa: CASRATATGELFF
cdr3_nt: TGTGCCAGCAGAGCTACCGCGACCGGGGAGCTGTTTTTT

cdr3_length: 16
d_call: TRBD1
j_call: TRBJ2-1
clone_size: -
v_call: TRBV7-6
cdr3_aa: CASSPGTGGTGNEQFF
cdr3_nt: TGTGCCAGCAGCCCCGGGACAGGGGGCACGGGGAATGAGCAGTTCTTC

cdr3_length: 17
d_call: TRBD1
j_call: TRBJ1-5
clone_size: -
v_call: TRBV2
cdr3_aa: CASTRTGAYYSNQPQHF
cdr3_nt: TGTGCCAGCACTAGGACAGGGGCGTATTATAGCAATCAGCCCCAGCATTTT

cdr3_length: 15
d_call: -
j_call: TRBJ2-5
clone_size: -
v_call: TRBV7-2
cdr3_aa: CASSLDHGGHETQYF
cdr3_nt: TGTGCCAGCAGCTTAGACCACGGGGGGCATGAGACCCAGTACTTC

cdr3_length: 13
d_call: TRBD1
j_call: TRBJ1-2
clone_size: -
v_call: TRBV28
cdr3_aa: CASTPGQSYGYTF
cdr3_nt: TGTGCCAGCACCCCGGGACAGAGCTATGGCTACACCTTC

cdr3_length: 16
d_call: TRBD2
j_call: TRBJ2-3
clone_size: -
v_call: TRBV6-1
cdr3_aa: CASSEGPAGGPDTQYF
cdr3_nt: TGTGCCAGCAGTGAAGGGCCAGCGGGAGGCCCAGATACGCAGTATTTT

cdr3_length: 15
d_call: TRBD2
j_call: TRBJ2-1
clone_size: -
v_call: TRBV3-1/TRBV3-2
cdr3_aa: CASRIWAGDQSEQFF
cdr3_nt: TGTGCCAGCAGAATTTGGGCGGGAGATCAGAGTGAGCAGTTCTTC

cdr3_length: 15
d_call: -
j_call: TRBJ1-4
clone_size: -
v_call: TRBV19
cdr3_aa: CASSIADIPISELFF
cdr3_nt: TGTGCCAGTAGTATAGCCGACATTCCTATTTCCGAACTGTTTTTT

cdr3_length: 21
d_call: -
j_call: TRBJ2-7
clone_size: -
v_call: TRBV24-1
cdr3_aa: CATSGPPRQPPVIRSSYEQYF
cdr3_nt: TGTGCCACCAGTGGCCCGCCCCGACAGCCCCCCGTAATCCGTAGCTCCTACGAGCAGTACTTC

cdr3_length: 13
d_call: -
j_call: TRBJ1-1
clone_size: -
v_call: TRBV30
cdr3_aa: CAWSGGLLTEAFF
cdr3_nt: TGTGCCTGGAGTGGGGGCCTGTTGACTGAAGCTTTCTTT

cdr3_length: 17
d_call: TRBD2
j_call: TRBJ2-2
clone_size: once
v_call: TRBV4-3
cdr3_aa: CASSQTGTSENTGELFF
cdr3_nt: TGCGCCAGCAGCCAAACAGGGACTAGCGAGAACACCGGGGAGCTGTTTTTT

cdr3_length: 16
d_call: TRBD1
j_call: TRBJ2-5
clone_size: few
v_call: TRBV10-3
cdr3_aa: CAISESTRTGGETQYF
cdr3_nt: TGTGCCATCAGTGAGTCGACAAGGACAGGGGGTGAGACCCAGTACTTC

cdr3_length: 15
d_call: -
j_call: TRBJ1-3
clone_size: -
v_call: TRBV9
cdr3_aa: CASRKTGSPGNTIYF
cdr3_nt: TGTGCCAGCAGAAAAACAGGGTCTCCTGGAAACACCATATATTTT

cdr3_length: 15
d_call: TRBD1
j_call: TRBJ1-2
clone_size: -
v_call: TRBV5-1
cdr3_aa: CASSLPGGGDYGYTF
cdr3_nt: TGCGCCAGCAGCTTGCCAGGGGGAGGTGACTATGGCTACACCTTC

cdr3_length: 15
d_call: TRBD1
j_call: TRBJ1-1
clone_size: few
v_call: TRBV2
cdr3_aa: CASRITGGPNTEAFF
cdr3_nt: TGTGCCAGCAGAATAACAGGGGGCCCGAACACTGAAGCTTTCTTT

cdr3_length: 14
d_call: TRBD1
j_call: TRBJ1-3
clone_size: -
v_call: TRBV9
cdr3_aa: CASSMTGSGNTIYF
cdr3_nt: TGTGCCAGCAGTATGACAGGGTCTGGAAACACCATATATTTT

cdr3_length: 14
d_call: TRBD2
j_call: TRBJ2-7
clone_size: few
v_call: TRBV4-1
cdr3_aa: CASSILAGEYEQYF
cdr3_nt: TGCGCCAGCAGCATTCTAGCGGGAGAGTACGAGCAGTACTTC

cdr3_length: 12
d_call: TRBD1
j_call: TRBJ2-7
clone_size: -
v_call: TRBV29-1
cdr3_aa: CSVGTGWFGQYF
cdr3_nt: TGCAGCGTAGGGACAGGGTGGTTCGGACAGTACTTC

cdr3_length: 17
d_call: -
j_call: TRBJ1-5
clone_size: few
v_call: TRBV2
cdr3_aa: CASRQGIGAFSNQPQHF
cdr3_nt: TGTGCCAGCAGGCAGGGTATAGGAGCGTTTAGCAATCAGCCCCAGCATTTT

cdr3_length: 15
d_call: TRBD1
j_call: TRBJ2-7
clone_size: -
v_call: TRBV5-4
cdr3_aa: CASSAGTGEVYEQYF
cdr3_nt: TGTGCCAGCAGCGCGGGGACAGGGGAGGTCTACGAGCAGTACTTC

cdr3_length: 18
d_call: TRBD2
j_call: TRBJ2-7
clone_size: -
v_call: TRBV7-8
cdr3_aa: CASSYEGGLAGRIHEQYF
cdr3_nt: TGTGCCAGCAGCTACGAGGGGGGACTAGCGGGGAGGATCCACGAGCAGTACTTC

cdr3_length: 13
d_call: -
j_call: TRBJ1-6
clone_size: -
v_call: TRBV28
cdr3_aa: CASSYFRNSPLHF
cdr3_nt: TGTGCCAGCAGTTATTTTAGAAATTCACCCCTCCACTTT

cdr3_length: 12
d_call: -
j_call: TRBJ2-3
clone_size: -
v_call: TRBV5-1
cdr3_aa: CASSLNTDTQYF
cdr3_nt: TGCGCCAGCAGTCTTAACACAGATACGCAGTATTTT

cdr3_length: 14
d_call: -
j_call: TRBJ1-3
clone_size: -
v_call: TRBV9
cdr3_aa: CASSPRGFGNTIYF
cdr3_nt: TGTGCCAGCAGCCCCCGGGGGTTTGGAAACACCATATATTTT

cdr3_length: 14
d_call: -
j_call: TRBJ1-1
clone_size: -
v_call: TRBV27
cdr3_aa: CASRRSGGNTEAFF
cdr3_nt: TGTGCCAGCAGGCGCTCGGGGGGGAACACTGAAGCTTTCTTT

cdr3_length: 12
d_call: TRBD2
j_call: TRBJ2-7
clone_size: -
v_call: TRBV19
cdr3_aa: CASSPTSDEQYF
cdr3_nt: TGTGCCAGTAGCCCCACTAGCGACGAGCAGTACTTC

cdr3_length: 14
d_call: TRBD1
j_call: TRBJ1-1
clone_size: -
v_call: TRBV6-5
cdr3_aa: CASSPGTVNTEAFF
cdr3_nt: TGTGCCAGCAGTCCCGGGACAGTGAACACTGAAGCTTTCTTT

cdr3_length: 13
d_call: -
j_call: TRBJ1-5
clone_size: -
v_call: TRBV29-1
cdr3_aa: CSVTWTDNQPQHF
cdr3_nt: TGCAGCGTTACGTGGACAGACAATCAGCCCCAGCATTTT

cdr3_length: 16
d_call: -
j_call: TRBJ2-5
clone_size: -
v_call: TRBV7-2
cdr3_aa: CASKRWLAGYQETQYF
cdr3_nt: TGTGCCAGCAAACGGTGGTTGGCGGGGTACCAAGAGACCCAGTACTTC

cdr3_length: 14
d_call: -
j_call: TRBJ1-2
clone_size: -
v_call: TRBV3-1/TRBV3-2
cdr3_aa: CASSQEQSNYGYTF
cdr3_nt: TGTGCCAGCAGCCAAGAACAGTCTAACTATGGCTACACCTTC

cdr3_length: 12
d_call: -
j_call: TRBJ1-2
clone_size: -
v_call: TRBV30
cdr3_aa: CAWTAAVGGYTF
cdr3_nt: TGTGCCTGGACGGCCGCGGTAGGTGGCTACACCTTC

cdr3_length: 16
d_call: TRBD1
j_call: TRBJ1-1
clone_size: -
v_call: TRBV2
cdr3_aa: CASSEALRDRDPEAFF
cdr3_nt: TGTGCCAGCAGTGAAGCGCTTCGGGACAGGGACCCTGAAGCTTTCTTT

cdr3_length: 15
d_call: -
j_call: TRBJ1-1
clone_size: -
v_call: TRBV24-1
cdr3_aa: CATSDSRSLNTEAFF
cdr3_nt: TGTGCCACCAGTGATAGTAGATCGTTGAACACTGAAGCTTTCTTT

cdr3_length: 15
d_call: -
j_call: TRBJ2-1
clone_size: -
v_call: TRBV5-4
cdr3_aa: CASSWDSSSYNEQFF
cdr3_nt: TGTGCCAGCAGCTGGGACTCGAGCTCCTACAATGAGCAGTTCTTC

cdr3_length: 14
d_call: TRBD1
j_call: TRBJ1-5
clone_size: -
v_call: TRBV7-9
cdr3_aa: CASSPTGGGQPQHF
cdr3_nt: TGTGCCAGCAGCCCCACAGGGGGCGGTCAGCCCCAGCATTTT

cdr3_length: 16
d_call: TRBD2
j_call: TRBJ2-5
clone_size: -
v_call: TRBV2
cdr3_aa: CASSELAGGVQETQYF
cdr3_nt: TGTGCCAGCAGTGAATTGGCGGGGGGCGTTCAAGAGACCCAGTACTTC

cdr3_length: 16
d_call: TRBD2
j_call: TRBJ2-1
clone_size: -
v_call: TRBV3-1/TRBV3-2
cdr3_aa: CASSPRTSGRINEQFF
cdr3_nt: TGTGCCAGCAGTCCCAGGACTAGCGGGAGAATCAATGAGCAGTTCTTC

cdr3_length: 14
d_call: TRBD2
j_call: TRBJ2-5
clone_size: -
v_call: TRBV19
cdr3_aa: CASSISGGRETQYF
cdr3_nt: TGTGCCAGTAGTATCAGCGGGGGGCGGGAGACCCAGTACTTC

cdr3_length: 12
d_call: -
j_call: TRBJ2-3
clone_size: -
v_call: TRBV5-1
cdr3_aa: CASSLPQDTQYF
cdr3_nt: TGCGCCAGCAGCTTGCCACAAGATACGCAGTATTTT

cdr3_length: 16
d_call: -
j_call: TRBJ1-6
clone_size: -
v_call: TRBV6-5
cdr3_aa: CASSYSRFENNSPLHF
cdr3_nt: TGTGCCAGCAGTTACTCGAGGTTCGAGAACAATTCACCCCTCCACTTT

cdr3_length: 18
d_call: -
j_call: TRBJ2-7
clone_size: -
v_call: TRBV4-2
cdr3_aa: CASSQTLTGTKSSYEQYF
cdr3_nt: TGTGCCAGCAGCCAAACACTGACCGGGACAAAGAGCTCCTACGAGCAGTACTTC

cdr3_length: 13
d_call: -
j_call: TRBJ1-1
clone_size: -
v_call: TRBV11-3
cdr3_aa: CASSLVRGTEAFF
cdr3_nt: TGTGCCAGCAGCTTGGTCAGGGGCACTGAAGCTTTCTTT

cdr3_length: 14
d_call: -
j_call: TRBJ2-2
clone_size: once
v_call: TRBV9
cdr3_aa: CASSVGAHAGELFF
cdr3_nt: TGTGCCAGCAGCGTAGGAGCTCACGCCGGGGAGCTGTTTTTT

cdr3_length: 15
d_call: -
j_call: TRBJ2-1
clone_size: once
v_call: TRBV19
cdr3_aa: CASSIRESSYNEQFF
cdr3_nt: TGTGCCAGTAGTATACGGGAGAGCTCCTACAATGAGCAGTTCTTC

cdr3_length: 15
d_call: TRBD2
j_call: TRBJ2-1
clone_size: -
v_call: TRBV5-1
cdr3_aa: CASSLGPAGNNEQFF
cdr3_nt: TGCGCCAGCAGCTTGGGGCCAGCGGGAAACAATGAGCAGTTCTTC

cdr3_length: 11
d_call: -
j_call: TRBJ2-7
clone_size: many
v_call: TRBV29-1
cdr3_aa: CSVEDTYEQYF
cdr3_nt: TGCAGCGTTGAAGACACCTACGAGCAGTACTTC

cdr3_length: 15
d_call: -
j_call: TRBJ2-5
clone_size: -
v_call: TRBV10-3
cdr3_aa: CAISDSARRGETQYF
cdr3_nt: TGTGCCATCAGTGACTCGGCAAGACGAGGAGAGACCCAGTACTTC

cdr3_length: 14
d_call: TRBD1
j_call: TRBJ2-7
clone_size: -
v_call: TRBV5-1
cdr3_aa: CASSPGTGFYEQYF
cdr3_nt: TGCGCCAGCAGTCCCGGGACAGGGTTTTACGAGCAGTACTTC

cdr3_length: 12
d_call: -
j_call: TRBJ2-1
clone_size: -
v_call: TRBV2
cdr3_aa: CASSEGRDTGFF
cdr3_nt: TGTGCCAGCAGTGAAGGTAGGGACACCGGGTTCTTC

cdr3_length: 16
d_call: TRBD1
j_call: TRBJ2-5
clone_size: -
v_call: TRBV28
cdr3_aa: CASSLGGGTGQETQYF
cdr3_nt: TGTGCCAGCAGTTTGGGAGGTGGGACAGGGCAAGAGACCCAGTACTTC

cdr3_length: 15
d_call: TRBD2
j_call: TRBJ2-1
clone_size: -
v_call: TRBV10-3
cdr3_aa: CAISEVAGTYNEQFF
cdr3_nt: TGTGCCATCAGTGAGGTAGCGGGGACCTACAATGAGCAGTTCTTC

cdr3_length: 16
d_call: -
j_call: TRBJ2-2
clone_size: -
v_call: TRBV3-1/TRBV3-2
cdr3_aa: CASSRLIGLNTGELFF
cdr3_nt: TGTGCCAGCAGCCGTCTTATTGGACTGAACACCGGGGAGCTGTTTTTT

cdr3_length: 18
d_call: TRBD1
j_call: TRBJ2-5
clone_size: -
v_call: TRBV6-2/TRBV6-3
cdr3_aa: CASSLRTGINPIQETQYF
cdr3_nt: TGTGCCAGCAGTTTGCGGACAGGGATCAACCCAATCCAAGAGACCCAGTACTTC